Only a few counts were recorded for the clone carrying this T cell receptor beta chain. The germline V and J ends were trimmed by 7 bases and 9 bases, with 16 bases remaining between them. This CDR3 has 14 residues. Germline CDR1 MNHEY, CDR2 SVGAGI. This sample is part of a study of blood T cells in healthy people across ages. Together with a sample-barcoded 5' primer, a J-beta primer mix was included in a second PCR lasting about 7 to 11 cycles. Every sample produced at least 3 million CDR3-containing paired-end reads. TCRdb analysed the 5' RACE reads with MiXCR anew, one entry per CDR3 protein. The table includes approximately 800,000 distinct CDR3 sequences, under 30% detected once. These same records also appear under a second study, on T cells of mothers and their children. From that second work: Sequencing returned over 8 million TCR beta CDR3 reads per mother and about 3 million per child.

The source of this sequence is a boy aged 10-17 years in good health. Sample: blood. The V and J genes are TRBV6-5 and TRBJ1-6; no clear D. CDR3 coding DNA: TGTGCCAGCAATCCGGGCCGGCCGGTTTCACCCCTCCACTTT. This encodes CASNPGRPVSPLHF.